A selection of T cell receptor beta chains follows, all from one sample in a study of T cell repertoires in cytomegalovirus infection. TCRdb fed the reads into MiXCR, producing one record per CDR3 protein. The data hold about 120,000 distinct CDR3 sequences, with around 30% observed a single time. These TCRs' antigens remain unknown. The sequencing here drew on CD8+ T cells from cultured PBMCs, taken from culture after CMV antigen stimulation. The receptors here all came from a human donor in good health (CMV status not recorded). Some clones in this sample may be carry-over from other donors' samples. Both conserved end residues are part of each CDR3. A D gene is named only where the DNA matches it firmly. Part of the rows lack a size; the others show once, few, many or a class for expanded clones.

>few|TRBV7-9|TRBJ2-2|NA
CATRRTTGELFF
TGTGCCACGCGGAGAACCACCGGGGAGCTGTTTTTT
>NA|TRBV18|TRBJ2-1|NA
CASSPDYSSYNEQFF
TGTGCCAGCTCACCGGACTACAGCTCCTACAATGAGCAGTTCTTC
>NA|TRBV11-2|TRBJ2-1|TRBD1
CASSRTGEFYNEQFF
TGTGCCAGCAGCCGGACAGGGGAATTTTACAATGAGCAGTTCTTC
>few|TRBV12-3/TRBV12-4|TRBJ1-6|NA
CASSRGQGNSPLHF
TGTGCCAGCAGCCGAGGCCAAGGGAATTCACCCCTCCACTTT
>NA|TRBV29-1|TRBJ2-1|TRBD1
CSVDQGESSYNEQFF
TGCAGCGTTGATCAGGGGGAATCTTCGTACAATGAGCAGTTCTTC
>NA|TRBV20-1|TRBJ2-7|NA
CSARDKNRFIDEQYF
TGCAGTGCTAGAGATAAGAACAGGTTTATAGACGAGCAGTACTTC
>NA|TRBV20-1|TRBJ2-1|TRBD2
CSASSTALGTSGVSSYNEQFF
TGCAGTGCTAGCTCCACGGCTCTGGGGACTAGCGGGGTAAGCTCCTACAATGAGCAGTTCTTC
>NA|TRBV28|TRBJ1-1|TRBD1
CASSFSDRGIAFF
TGTGCCAGCAGTTTTTCAGACAGGGGTATCGCTTTCTTT
>NA|TRBV4-3|TRBJ2-1|TRBD2
CASSRHRGGDEQFF
TGCGCCAGCAGCCGGCACCGGGGAGGGGATGAGCAGTTCTTC
>few|TRBV6-5|TRBJ2-7|NA
CASSYSPGAYEQYF
TGTGCCAGCAGTTACTCGCCAGGAGCCTACGAGCAGTACTTC
>NA|TRBV9|TRBJ2-7|NA
CASSEGHSLEYEQYF
TGTGCCAGCAGCGAGGGGCACAGCCTCGAATACGAGCAGTACTTC
>many|TRBV7-6|TRBJ1-2|TRBD1
CASSLEWGTGDNYGYTF
TGTGCCAGCAGCTTAGAGTGGGGGACAGGGGATAACTATGGCTACACCTTC
>NA|TRBV11-1|TRBJ2-7|NA
CASSLLQNYEQYF
TGTGCCAGCAGCTTATTACAGAACTACGAGCAGTACTTC
>NA|TRBV7-8|TRBJ2-7|NA
CASSMSGKRYEQYF
TGTGCCAGCAGCATGTCGGGGAAGCGCTACGAGCAGTACTTC
>few|TRBV6-2/TRBV6-3|TRBJ1-5|NA
CAISDWREVGQPQHF
TGTGCCATCTCTGATTGGAGGGAAGTAGGTCAGCCCCAGCATTTT
>NA|TRBV28|TRBJ1-5|NA
CASSPTSRVRQPQHF
TGTGCCAGCAGCCCCACCTCGCGGGTAAGACAGCCCCAGCATTTT
>once|TRBV28|TRBJ2-5|TRBD1
CASTELGAGGDWETQYF
TGTGCCAGCACCGAGTTAGGGGCAGGGGGAGATTGGGAGACCCAGTACTTC
>NA|TRBV5-5|TRBJ2-3|NA
CASSLGQGGTDTQYF
TGTGCCAGCAGCTTGGGTCAGGGCGGCACAGATACGCAGTATTTT
>many|TRBV12-3/TRBV12-4|TRBJ2-5|NA
CASSFPGKETQYF
TGTGCCAGCAGTTTTCCCGGGAAAGAGACCCAGTACTTC
>NA|TRBV7-6|TRBJ1-1|NA
CASSPTGNTEAFF
TGTGCCAGCAGTCCCACAGGGAACACTGAAGCTTTCTTT
>NA|TRBV7-6|TRBJ2-5|TRBD1
CASSYRTGGPGETQYF
TGTGCCAGCAGCTATCGAACAGGGGGCCCTGGGGAGACCCAGTACTTC
>NA|TRBV6-2/TRBV6-3|TRBJ2-7|NA
CASSYWNYEQYF
TGTGCCAGCAGTTACTGGAACTACGAGCAGTACTTC
>many|TRBV7-8|TRBJ2-7|TRBD1
CASSISGQESYEQYF
TGTGCCAGCAGCATCTCGGGACAGGAATCCTACGAGCAGTACTTC
>NA|TRBV7-9|TRBJ2-7|NA
CASSPVLERSEQYF
TGTGCCAGCAGCCCCGTCTTAGAAAGGTCCGAGCAGTACTTC
>many|TRBV7-2|TRBJ2-1|NA
CASSSMGPDNEQFF
TGTGCCAGCAGCTCGATGGGACCCGACAATGAGCAGTTCTTC
>many|TRBV7-2|TRBJ2-2|TRBD1
CASSLAFGTGNTGELFF
TGTGCCAGCAGCTTAGCTTTCGGGACAGGGAACACCGGGGAGCTGTTTTTT
>NA|TRBV11-1|TRBJ1-1|NA
CASSPYGQEVNTEAFF
TGTGCCAGCAGCCCCTACGGTCAGGAGGTGAACACTGAAGCTTTCTTT
>NA|TRBV12-3/TRBV12-4|TRBJ1-2|TRBD1
CASSPNRGIYGYTF
TGTGCCAGCAGTCCTAACAGGGGGATCTATGGCTACACCTTC
>NA|TRBV5-3|TRBJ2-7|NA
CASSLSAGVHEQYF
TGTGCCAGCAGCTTAAGTGCAGGGGTCCACGAGCAGTACTTC
>many|TRBV11-1|TRBJ1-6|TRBD1
CASSRTGNNSPLHF
TGTGCCAGCAGCCGGACAGGGAATAATTCACCCCTCCACTTT
>few|TRBV7-2|TRBJ2-2|NA
CASSLQGTGELFF
TGTGCCAGCAGCTTACAAGGAACCGGGGAGCTGTTTTTT
>NA|TRBV20-1|TRBJ1-2|NA
CSATGVRDGYTF
TGCAGTGCCACGGGCGTCCGGGACGGCTACACCTTC
>NA|TRBV7-2|TRBJ1-5|TRBD1
CDSSPRTGDQPQHF
TGTGACAGCAGCCCCAGGACAGGGGATCAGCCCCAGCATTTT
>NA|TRBV19|TRBJ2-5|NA
CASSMGGGTGETQYF
TGTGCCAGTAGTATGGGCGGGGGCACGGGGGAGACCCAGTACTTC
>many|TRBV10-2|TRBJ1-5|NA
CASRSRDGDKPQHF
TGCGCCAGCAGGTCCCGGGACGGCGATAAGCCCCAGCATTTT
>once|TRBV28|TRBJ2-7|TRBD1
CASTSGQGRIYEQYF
TGTGCCAGCACCTCGGGACAGGGGAGGATCTACGAGCAGTACTTC
>NA|TRBV12-3/TRBV12-4|TRBJ2-3|TRBD1
CASSLAGGQADTQYF
TGTGCCAGCAGTTTAGCCGGCGGACAGGCAGATACGCAGTATTTT